What follows is one TCR beta chain and its context. Its specific antigen is unknown. The sample holds no much larger clone one base away, and base qualities are not on file. These data come from a study of shared clonotypes between healthy human individuals (dated by TCRdb to the early 2020s). For the wider study: The cohort comprised a couple of women and a few men aged 18 to 49 years. For each donor, CD4 naive and CD4 memory were each given three plates, CD8 naive was given two plates, and CD8 memory was given one plate. Blood TCR repertoires of four to six healthy adults were deeply sequenced to estimate repertoire size and the extent of clonotype sharing between individuals. To increase sequencing depth and limit assay-specific biases, TCR repertoire library preparation and sequencing were carried out by different laboratories using diverse techniques. Between about 0.94 and 8.9 billion PBMCs per donor were obtained by leukapheresis. Overall study results and their limits: Only blood was sampled, and tissue TCR repertoires likely differ from those in blood. Sharing across a handful of donors was observed for about 4.8% of naive CD4, 3% to 4% of naive CD8, around 2.5% of memory CD4, and around 0.4% of memory CD8 clonotypes. Higher generation probabilities were observed for clonotypes shared by all four sorted-subset donors than for non-shared clonotypes. The genetic and exposure-history diversity represented was limited by the small number of donors. Rarefaction of sorted-subset datasets indicated incomplete sequencing despite the large sequencing depth. Estimated clonotype richness was generally larger for naive than for memory subsets. Pairwise subsampling led to the expectation that sequencing depth would affect the degree of clonotype sharing among donors.

Trimming removed 2 bases from V and 4 bases from J; the gene matches leave 10 bases unexplained. The CDR3, from cysteine to phenylalanine, totals 17 residues. This entry keeps only the CDR3 DNA: 51 bases, framed from base 1. Reading the germline V gene gives CDR1 SGHAT and CDR2 FQNNGV. Donors were healthy HIV-negative adults with no recently reported acute infections or vaccinations. Only Caucasian adults living in Nashville, Tennessee, USA were represented among the donors. CD4+ T cells were enriched by magnetic negative selection, after which naive cells were positively selected on CD45RA and the negative fraction was taken as the memory subset. Blood was collected by leukapheresis, and PBMCs were isolated by Ficoll-Histopaque density gradient centrifugation and then cryopreserved in liquid nitrogen vapor phase. Analytical flow cytometry was used to check the purity and quantity of every magnetically sorted T cell population. Genomic DNA was isolated from each sorted fraction and quantified by UV absorbance on a Nanodrop 2000c.

TCR CDR3 regions were amplified from genomic DNA by multiplex PCR using the deep immunoSEQ assay. Extracted genomic DNA from each cell subset was distributed evenly across all wells of several immunoSEQ 96-well plates, and each plate was treated as a replicate. For sorted subsets, each replicate PCR was loaded with 200 ng genomic DNA, equivalent to 30,000 or so T cell genomes. The purified libraries were quantified using a Qubit 3.0 fluorometer, sized with a Bioanalyzer 2100, and then quantified again using the KAPA Library Quantification kit. Every immunoSEQ 96-well plate was sequenced on a separate single-read 150-cycle Illumina NextSeq 550 flow cell. The study's own analysis went as follows. Because the immunoSEQ output included only junctional sequences and no quality scores, the filtering could not be the same as the filtering used for full-length reads. To assign V/J genes and CDR3, sequences were annotated using PyIR, a Python wrapper for IgBLAST v1.9, with IMGT germline references. Reads with weak V/J assignments (E-value above 1e-6), missing CDR3, stop codons, out-of-frame junctions, or ambiguous translated residues were removed. V3J clonotypes were defined by identical inferred V gene, J gene, and CDR3 amino acid sequence. To compute the percentage overlap between repertoires, the number of shared unique clonotypes was divided by the size of the smaller repertoire. Richness of each repertoire was evaluated using RTK rarefaction, the Chao1 estimator, and Recon v2.1 estimates of unobserved clonotypes. OLGA was used to compute generation probabilities for all TCRbeta clonotypes that the gDNA method yielded from a few donors. In its TCRdb copy, this immuneACCESS table keeps in-frame sequences only and misses some clones. Where compared with another copy, unresolved V genes explain less than half of these, and the others have no known cause. The DNA gave D and trimming, while V, J and clone size come from that table. This sample is represented by about 1 million clones; about 75% of them were singletons. The top ten clonotypes cover approximately 1.3% of the sample.

The chain was built from TRBV11-2 and TRBJ2-2; 7 middle bases align to TRBD1. This TCR derives from a man aged 18 to 29 in good health. The sample taken for sequencing was memory CD4+ T cells sorted from blood. The sample's cell subset or site label, in plain terms: CD45RA-negative fraction. The CDR3 sequence is CASSLFSSAGGTGELFF. The sequence in DNA is TGTGCCAGCAGCTTATTCAGCTCGGCAGGGGGCACCGGGGAGCTGTTTTTT.